The TCR beta chain described here comes from a study of shared clonotypes between healthy human individuals. Findings of the study overall: Generation probabilities were higher for clonotypes shared across all four sorted-subset donors than for unshared ones. Richness estimates generally favored naive over memory subsets.

This CDR3 is 11 amino acids long. Trimming cost V 9 bases and J 2 bases, with 7 bases left between them. CDR1 MNHEY and CDR2 SVGAGI come from the germline V gene. Data came from immunoSEQ multiplex PCR; TCRdb stores just in-frame clones and leaves some out. Here the sample spans about 2.4 million clones, around 90% being singletons. Details on this clone: The antigen is unknown.

The TCR sequence derives from a man aged 18-30 years in good health. This rearrangement joins TRBV6-5 to TRBJ1-2; TRBD1 is a possible D gene (5 bases). Material for sequencing was naive CD4+ T cells sorted from blood. Specified subset: CD45RA+ positively selected. This CDR3 is CASRQNYGYTF. CDR3 sequence (DNA): TGTGCCAGTAGACAGAACTATGGCTACACCTTC.